Listed below are T cell receptor beta chains from one sample, sequenced in a study of cytomegalovirus exposure and HLA in healthy donors. Repertoires were generated with immunoSEQ multiplex PCR, while TCRdb's copy carries only in-frame clones and drops some. The repertoire holds over 95,000 clones, with 65% to 85% as singletons. Sequenced material: PBMCs. The receptors here all came from a woman aged 25 to 39 in good health and CMV-seropositive. CDR3s leave out the opening cysteine and the closing phenylalanine or tryptophan.

TRBJ1-1 TRBV6-1 ASSREMGTEAF
TRBJ2-1 TRBV19 ASSKAAVSYNEQF
TRBJ1-1 TRBV29-1 SGAGTGVTEAF
TRBJ1-5 TRBV19 ASSEQGNGNQPQH
TRBJ1-1 TRBV18 ASSAQDMNTEAF
TRBJ1-6 TRBV27 AQASGPASPLH
TRBJ2-5 TRBV10-3 AISESATGEETQY
TRBJ1-1 TRBV30 AWSVRGQGRAF
TRBJ1-5 TRBV19 ASMIRTGNQPQH
TRBJ1-4 TRBV2 ASNLRSSYNEKLF
TRBJ2-3 TRBV7-9 AHGAGGWTDTQY
TRBJ1-5 TRBV19 ASTTDSYSNQPQH
TRBJ2-7 TRBV10-1 ASSLDSLSYEQY
TRBJ1-2 TRBV6-1 ASSESSGLGGANYGYT
TRBJ2-5 TRBV11-3 ASSFPEETQY
TRBJ2-5 TRBV11-2 ASSWTGSKETQY
TRBJ1-3 TRBV11-2 ASSVFPGQGVGNTIY
TRBJ2-7 TRBV5-1 ASSPGLADSYEQY
TRBJ1-2 TRBV2 ASCDHGYGYT
TRBJ2-7 TRBV5-1 ASSLGTGGPYEQY
TRBJ2-5 TRBV25-1 ASLGTSGYQETQY
TRBJ2-3 TRBV10-3 AIKGTGLMDTQY
TRBJ2-5 TRBV7-8 ASSLRGETQY
TRBJ2-7 TRBV30 AWSGAPSYEQY
TRBJ1-4 TRBV28 ASSLTGNNEKLF
TRBJ2-7 TRBV19 ASSPDREAKKYEQY
TRBJ1-5 TRBV30 AWGRTGPNQPQH
TRBJ1-2 TRBV18 ASSPQGGEGYT
TRBJ2-1 TRBV5-4 ASSLGTSGSYNEQF
TRBJ2-1 TRBV6-5 ASSRTQGVNEQF
TRBJ1-2 TRBV6-5 ASSYYANPDYGYT
TRBJ2-3 TRBV9 ASSVGGGGTDTQY
TRBJ1-1 TRBV5-1 ASSLLGRDTEAF
TRBJ1-1 TRBV6-4 ASRVQENTEAF
TRBJ1-3 TRBV2 ASSSYSGYSGNTIY
TRBJ1-4 TRBV7-9 SSSQGQGKLF
TRBJ1-5 TRBV6-1 ASSESWTGDQPQH
TRBJ2-2 TRBV2 ASSEETPNTGELF
TRBJ2-5 TRBV5-1 ASSFGGQETQY
. TRBV30 AWRPGGSYEQY
TRBJ2-3 TRBV2 ASIRLAATDTQY
TRBJ2-2 TRBV7-6 ASSLAIGLAGNTGELF
TRBJ1-1 TRBV6-1 ASRLGTNTEAF
TRBJ1-4 TRBV10-3 AISEGGSGRGEKLF
TRBJ1-4 TRBV5-1 ASSLTLRDRGDEKLF
TRBJ2-7 TRBV18 ASSRTGGAAYEQY
TRBJ1-5 TRBV13 ASSLGRTGPWNQPQH
TRBJ2-1 TRBV27 ASSPQLAGGSYNEQF
TRBJ2-1 TRBV29-1 SVDPSGVGNEQF